The next 12 T cell receptor beta chains were all read from a single sample in a study of blood T cell repertoires in COVID-19. Generated by immunoSEQ multiplex PCR, the TCRdb table keeps only in-frame clones and is missing some. The repertoire includes over 250,000 clones, less than 90% of them detected once, and roughly 4% sits in the top ten. Sample: peripheral blood. The receptors come from a man aged 60-69 years who had recovered from COVID-19.

This clone came up once. This chain connects TRBV6-2 or TRBV6-3 to TRBJ2-5; D is unclear. V was cut by 6 bases and J by 6 bases, with 11 bases left in between. The CDR3 covers 12 residues. CDR1 is MNHEY and CDR2 is SVGEGT in the germline V gene. The DNA of the CDR3 is TGTGCCAGCAGCCCTCCTCTAAAGACCCAGTACTTC. This codes for CASSPPLKTQYF.

The chain couples TRBV19 to TRBJ1-1; 8 bases fit TRBD1. The junction had 13 bases not matched to a gene; V was cut back by 3 bases and J by 1 base. Germline V gene lookup returns CDR1 LNHDA and CDR2 SQIVND (reference sequence). CDR3 length: 18 amino acids. The CDR3 DNA sequence: TGTGCCAGTAGTATCCTGACAGGGGAGAAGGTTCGGAACACTGAAGCTTTCTTT. Translating it yields CASSILTGEKVRNTEAFF.

The rearrangement joins TRBV6-5 to TRBJ2-7; D is possibly TRBD1 (5 bases). V was trimmed by 0 bases and J by 5 bases, leaving 14 bases between them. The CDR3 is 15 residues long. Germline V CDR1 and CDR2: MNHEY, SVGAGI. The DNA for the CDR3 is TGTGCCAGCAGTTACTCCCCCTTCAGGGTCCACGAGCAGTACTTC. Residues: CASSYSPFRVHEQYF.

This chain joins TRBV14 and TRBJ2-5; TRBD1 matches 10 bases. Per the germline V gene, CDR1 is SGHDN and CDR2 is FVKESK. J was trimmed by 4 bases and V by 4 bases; bases with no gene match: 6. The CDR3 length is 15 residues. The CDR3 DNA follows: TGTGCCAGCAGCCGAGGGACAGGGGTCCCAGAGACCCAGTACTTC. The encoded protein is CASSRGTGVPETQYF.

V usage is TRBV5-6 and J usage is TRBJ2-6, with D maybe TRBD1 (6 bases). V was clipped by 4 bases and J by 0 bases, with 20 bases between them. The CDR3 contains 19 residues. The V gene's germline CDR1 is SGHDT and CDR2 YYEEEE. CDR3 residues: CASSGSGTRPLSGANVLTF. DNA for the CDR3: TGTGCCAGCAGCGGGTCCGGGACACGGCCACTCTCTGGGGCCAACGTCCTGACTTTC.

As concerns this clone: The sample carries other DNA sequences with the same CDR3. As DNA, the CDR3 is TGTGCCAGCAGTAGAGACTCATACAATGAGCAGTTCTTC. It translates to CASSRDSYNEQFF. V and J are TRBV6-6 and TRBJ2-1; D is unresolved. The ends were cut back, 5 bases at V and 4 bases at J, with 9 bases in the middle. The germline gives CDR1 MNHNY, CDR2 SVGAGI (reference sequence). The CDR3 covers 13 residues.

The chain recombines TRBV7-8 with TRBJ1-2, with 8 bases fitting TRBD1. Trimming at V came to 2 bases and at J to 4 bases, leaving 15 bases not matched to a gene. Germline loops: CDR1 SGHVS, CDR2 FQNEAQ. This CDR3 is 18 amino acids long. In DNA, the CDR3 is TGTGCCAGCAGCTTATCTAGGGACAGGTTCTCCTCGGGCTATGGCTACACCTTC. Translating gives CASSLSRDRFSSGYGYTF.

This chain uses TRBV5-1 with TRBJ2-7, with 8 nucleotides matching TRBD2. V shed 4 bases, J shed 3 bases, and the junction held 6 bases outside the gene matches. CDR3 length: 14 residues. Germline V gene lookup returns CDR1 SGHRS and CDR2 YFSETQ. In nucleotides, the CDR3 is TGCGCCAGCAGCCCGGGACTAGGGATCTACGAGCAGTACTTC. This sequence encodes CASSPGLGIYEQYF.

This rearrangement joins TRBV19 to TRBJ2-3, with 7 bases aligning to TRBD1. After removal of 5 bases from V and 8 bases from J, the junction contained 13 bases not matched to a gene. The CDR3 covers 15 residues. From germline, CDR1 is LNHDA and CDR2 SQIVND (reference sequence). The CDR3 DNA sequence: TGTGCCAGTAGTTCACCGGGACAGCCCCCCGGTACGCAGTATTTT. Translation: CASSSPGQPPGTQYF. Complete variable domain (other parts from reference TRBV19 and TRBJ2-3): DGGITQSPKYLFRKEGQNVTLSCEQNLNHDAMYWYRQDPGQGLRLIYYSQIVNDFQKGDIAEGYSVSREKKESFPLTVTSAQKNPTAFYLCASSSPGQPPGTQYFGPGTRLTVL.

The rearrangement links TRBV27 to TRBJ2-5; TRBD2 matches at 10 bases. The CDR3 loop spans 16 amino acids. The germline gives CDR1 MNHEY, CDR2 SMNVEV (reference sequence). V gave up 4 bases and J gave up 1 base; unmatched junction bases: 6. The CDR3 DNA follows: TGTGCCAGCAGTTCTTTAGCGGGGGGAACCCAAGAGACCCAGTACTTC. Translation: CASSSLAGGTQETQYF.

The rearrangement links TRBV7-4 to TRBJ2-2, with TRBD2 matching over 13 bases. CDR3 length: 21 residues. Germline loops: CDR1 SGHVT, CDR2 SQSDAQ. V lost 4 bases to trimming and J lost 1 base; unmatched junction nucleotides: 15. The CDR3 DNA follows: TGTGCCAGCAGCTGCAAACCGGGACTAGCGGGACCCACTCAGAACACCGGGGAGCTGTTTTTT. It translates to CASSCKPGLAGPTQNTGELFF.

The chain has TRBV27 and TRBJ2-7; D call uncertain. Germline V gives CDR1 MNHEY, CDR2 SMNVEV (reference sequence). V gave up 6 bases and J gave up 3 bases, with 24 bases separating them. The CDR3 is made up of 17 amino acids. CDR3 region: CASSSLTLPLVLYEQYF. CDR3 bases: TGTGCCAGCAGCTCCTTAACCCTCCCTCTAGTGCTCTACGAGCAGTACTTC.